These 10 T cell receptor beta chains came from one sample sequenced in a study of blood T cell repertoires in COVID-19. Generated by immunoSEQ multiplex PCR, the TCRdb table keeps only in-frame clones and is missing some. The sample shows 50,000 to 60,000 clones, 90% of them seen only once. The sample consisted of peripheral blood. The receptors derive from a man between 35 and 55 years old with acute or convalescent COVID-19.

The chain employs TRBV18 and TRBJ2-7; D not resolved. The germline gives CDR1 KGHSH, CDR2 LQKENI. V was shortened by 1 base and J by 5 bases, with 12 bases between the two germline ends. The CDR3 contains 14 residues. The CDR3 loop reads CASSPLQLSHEQYF. The CDR3 region has the DNA TGTGCCAGCTCACCACTACAGTTGAGTCACGAGCAGTACTTC.

This chain uses TRBV5-5 with TRBJ1-3, with D unresolved. This CDR3 is built from 14 residues. V was clipped by 7 bases and J by 0 bases, with 11 bases between them. The germline CDR1 and CDR2 sequences are SGHKS and YYEKEE (reference sequence). The CDR3, as DNA: TGTGCCAGCGGTGGCGGAGACTCTGGAAACACCATATATTTT. This gives the protein CASGGGDSGNTIYF.

V and J are TRBV7-9 and TRBJ2-3, with 9 bases that match TRBD1. Looked up from germline, CDR1 is SEHNR and CDR2 is FQNEAQ (reference sequence). The V and J ends lost 5 bases and 3 bases, in that order; junction bases with no gene match: 6. The CDR3 extends over 15 amino acids. The CDR3 is CASSRDRVETDTQYF. The CDR3 bases are TGTGCCAGCAGCCGGGACAGGGTAGAGACAGATACGCAGTATTTT.

This rearrangement joins TRBV6-5 to TRBJ1-2; TRBD1 might be the D (6 bases). Trimming took 7 bases from V and 7 from J, leaving 13 bases between them. CDR3 length: 12 amino acids. Germline-derived CDR1 and CDR2 are MNHEY and SVGAGI. CDR3 sequence (DNA): TGTGCCAGCAAACAGGGAAAGCGTGGCTACACCTTC. Its translation is CASKQGKRGYTF.

The CDR3 nucleotides read TGTGCCAGCAGCTTAGGAGTAGGCAGGGGTGAAGAGACCCAGTACTTC. The encoded protein is CASSLGVGRGEETQYF. This chain uses TRBV7-8 with TRBJ2-5; D may be TRBD1 (6 bases). V was pared by 1 base and J by 3 bases, with 15 bases between. The CDR3 runs 16 residues. CDR1 is SGHVS, CDR2 FQNEAQ, per germline.

This clone came up once. The V call is TRBV7-9, the J call TRBJ2-5, with 16 bases that match TRBD2. V dropped 4 bases and J dropped 4; count of bases not matched to a gene: 6. In germline, CDR1 is SEHNR, CDR2 FQNEAQ (reference sequence). This CDR3 is 17 amino acids long. CDR3 protein: CASSSGLAGGPGETQYF. The CDR3 DNA reads TGTGCCAGCAGCTCGGGACTAGCGGGAGGGCCGGGAGAGACCCAGTACTTC. The full variable domain, completed using reference TRBV7-9 and TRBJ2-5, is DTGVSQNPRHKITKRGQNVTFRCDPISEHNRLYWYRQTLGQGPEFLTYFQNEAQLEKSRLLSDRFSAERPKGSFSTLEIQRTEQGDSAMYLCASSSGLAGGPGETQYFGPGTRLLVL.

This sequence joins TRBV6-6 and TRBJ2-5; 8 nucleotides agree with TRBD2. Germline V gives CDR1 MNHNY, CDR2 SVGAGI (reference sequence). V was clipped by 2 bases and J by 3 bases; unmatched bases: 5. This CDR3 has 15 amino acids. The CDR3 bases are TGTGCCAGCAGTTACGGGCTAGCGGGCGAAGAGACCCAGTACTTC. Its protein is CASSYGLAGEETQYF.

The J gene is TRBJ1-1, the V gene TRBV15; D remains ambiguous. V lost 1 base and J lost 6, with 18 bases in between. The germline V gene has CDR1 LNHNV and CDR2 YYDKDF (reference sequence). The CDR3 is made up of 16 amino acids. The CDR3 region is CATSRGGFVGEAEAFF. The CDR3 DNA sequence: TGTGCCACCAGCAGAGGTGGGTTCGTTGGAGAGGCTGAAGCTTTCTTT.

The genes are TRBV5-6 and TRBJ1-2; 7 bases are a match to TRBD1. The CDR3 consists of 15 residues. CDR1 is SGHDT, CDR2 YYEEEE, per germline. The J segment lost 5 bases and the V segment lost 5 bases, leaving 12 bases of the junction unmatched. CDR3 sequence reads: CASRILDRRFYGYTF. Written as DNA, the CDR3 is TGTGCCAGCAGGATCCTGGACAGGCGGTTTTATGGCTACACCTTC.

This chain joins TRBV2 and TRBJ1-5, with D maybe TRBD1 (5 bases). Germline assignment: CDR1 SNHLY and CDR2 FYNNEI. V shed 7 bases and J shed 0 bases, with 10 bases lying between them. The CDR3 is made up of 14 amino acids. In nucleotides, the CDR3 is TGTGCCAGCAAAGGGGTAAATAGCAATCAGCCCCAGCATTTT. This gives the protein CASKGVNSNQPQHF.